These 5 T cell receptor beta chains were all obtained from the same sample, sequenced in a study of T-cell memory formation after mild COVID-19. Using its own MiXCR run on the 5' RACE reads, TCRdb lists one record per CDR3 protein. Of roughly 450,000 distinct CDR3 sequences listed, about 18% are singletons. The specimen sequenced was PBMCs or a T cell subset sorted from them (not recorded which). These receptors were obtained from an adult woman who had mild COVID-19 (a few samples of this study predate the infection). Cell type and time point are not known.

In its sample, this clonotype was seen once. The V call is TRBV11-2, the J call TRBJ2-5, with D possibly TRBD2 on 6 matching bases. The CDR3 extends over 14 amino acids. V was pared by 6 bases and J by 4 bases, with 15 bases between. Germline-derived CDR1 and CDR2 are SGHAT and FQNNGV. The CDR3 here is CASRTGDGGETQYF. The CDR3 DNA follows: TGTGCCAGCAGGACGGGGGACGGGGGAGAGACCCAGTACTTC.

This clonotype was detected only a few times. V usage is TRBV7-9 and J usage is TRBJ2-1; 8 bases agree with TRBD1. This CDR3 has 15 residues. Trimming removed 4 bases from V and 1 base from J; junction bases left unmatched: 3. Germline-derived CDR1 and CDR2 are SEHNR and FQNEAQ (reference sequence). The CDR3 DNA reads TGTGCCAGCAGCTCAGGGGGCGGGTCCTACAATGAGCAGTTCTTC. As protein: CASSSGGGSYNEQFF.

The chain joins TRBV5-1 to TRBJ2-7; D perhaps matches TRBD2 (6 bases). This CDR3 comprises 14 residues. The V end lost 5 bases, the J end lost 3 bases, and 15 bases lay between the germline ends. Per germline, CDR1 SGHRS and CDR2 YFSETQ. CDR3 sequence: CASRPGDGLYEQYF. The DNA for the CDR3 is TGCGCCAGCAGACCGGGGGACGGCCTCTACGAGCAGTACTTC.

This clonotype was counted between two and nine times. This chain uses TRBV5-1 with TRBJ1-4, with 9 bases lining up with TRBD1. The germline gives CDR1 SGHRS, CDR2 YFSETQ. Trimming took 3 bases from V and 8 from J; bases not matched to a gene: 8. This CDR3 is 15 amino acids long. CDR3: CASSYLTGGGEKLFF. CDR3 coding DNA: TGCGCCAGCAGCTACCTGACAGGGGGGGGAGAAAAACTGTTTTTT.

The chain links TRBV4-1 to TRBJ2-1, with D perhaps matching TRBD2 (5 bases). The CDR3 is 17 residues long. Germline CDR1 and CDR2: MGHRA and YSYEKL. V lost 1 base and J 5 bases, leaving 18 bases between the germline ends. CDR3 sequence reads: CASSQGRYGMVNNEQFF. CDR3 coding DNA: TGCGCCAGCAGCCAAGGGAGGTATGGTATGGTGAACAATGAGCAGTTCTTC.